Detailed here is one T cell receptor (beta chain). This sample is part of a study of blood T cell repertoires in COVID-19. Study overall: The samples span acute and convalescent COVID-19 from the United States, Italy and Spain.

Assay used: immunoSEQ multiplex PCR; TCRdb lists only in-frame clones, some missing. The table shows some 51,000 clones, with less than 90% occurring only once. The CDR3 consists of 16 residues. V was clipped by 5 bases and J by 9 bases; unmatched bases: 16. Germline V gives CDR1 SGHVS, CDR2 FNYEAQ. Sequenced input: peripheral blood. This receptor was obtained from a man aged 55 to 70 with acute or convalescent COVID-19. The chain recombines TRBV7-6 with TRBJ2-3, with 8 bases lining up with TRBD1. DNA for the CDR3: TGTGCCAGCAGCAACCCGACTCGGGACAGGACTGTGACGCAGTATTTT. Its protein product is CASSNPTRDRTVTQYF. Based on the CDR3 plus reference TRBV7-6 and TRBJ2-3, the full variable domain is GAGVSQSPRYKVTKRGQDVALRCDPISGHVSLYWYRQALGQGPEFLTYFNYEAQQDKSGLPNDRFSAERPEGSISTLTIQRTEQRDSAMYRCASSNPTRDRTVTQYFGPGTRLTVL.